Below, 9 T cell receptor beta chains from the same sample are listed, as sequenced in a study of shared T cell receptors in the human thymus. Here immunoSEQ multiplex PCR was the method, and the copy in TCRdb shows in-frame clones only, minus some. The sample has hundreds of thousands of clones; roughly 94% are singletons. Sequencing used thymocytes. The receptors originated from a human donor.

The rearrangement links TRBV7-2 to TRBJ1-5; unclear D gene. CDR1 is SGHTA and CDR2 is FQGNSA in the germline V gene. Trimming pared 1 base from V and 3 bases from J, leaving 16 bases between. This CDR3 spans 17 amino acids. CDR3 coding DNA: TGTGCCAGCAGCTTAGAGTGGGCTCTGTCCTACAATCAGCCCCAGCATTTT. Protein: CASSLEWALSYNQPQHF.

This chain connects TRBV18 to TRBJ2-7; perhaps TRBD2 as D (7 bases). This CDR3 region has 19 residues. Germline assignment: CDR1 KGHSH and CDR2 LQKENI. Deletions cut 3 bases from V and 1 base from J, with 25 bases between. CDR3 residues: CASSPGGPWAPCGSYEQYF. CDR3 sequence (DNA): TGTGCCAGCTCACCGGGGGGGCCGTGGGCTCCTTGCGGATCCTACGAGCAGTACTTC. The full variable domain, completed using reference TRBV18 and TRBJ2-7, is NAGVMQNPRHLVRRRGQEARLRCSPMKGHSHVYWYRQLPEEGLKFMVYLQKENIIDESGMPKERFSAEFPKEGPSILRIQQVVRGDSAAYFCASSPGGPWAPCGSYEQYFGPGTRLTVT.

This clone was detected once. In nucleotides, the CDR3 is TGTGCCAGCAGCCCCCCTCTAGCGGGGCCGTACGAGCAGTACTTC. It is translated as CASSPPLAGPYEQYF. This chain connects TRBV7-6 to TRBJ2-7; 9 nucleotides line up with TRBD2. Looked up from germline, CDR1 is SGHVS and CDR2 is FNYEAQ. After removal of 5 bases from V and 4 bases from J, the junction contained 9 bases not matched to a gene. The CDR3 totals 15 residues.

J is TRBJ1-2 and V is TRBV28, with 9 bases lining up with TRBD1. The CDR3 is made up of 18 amino acids. V was pared by 7 bases and J by 0 bases, with 15 bases of the junction left unmatched. The germline V gene encodes CDR1 MDHEN and CDR2 SYDVKM. This chain's CDR3 is CASIADPGQGQANYGYTF. Written as DNA, the CDR3 is TGTGCCAGCATCGCGGATCCGGGACAGGGACAAGCTAACTATGGCTACACCTTC.

The chain employs TRBV18 and TRBJ2-7; no definite D call. Germline V gives CDR1 KGHSH, CDR2 LQKENI. The CDR3 spans 19 residues. V was clipped by 3 bases and J by 0 bases, with 24 bases between them. The DNA of the CDR3 is TGTGCCAGCTCACCTCATCCCAATTCTGACCGCGCTACCTCCTACGAGCAGTACTTC. Amino acid sequence: CASSPHPNSDRATSYEQYF.

J is TRBJ1-5 and V is TRBV25-1, with D possibly matching TRBD1 (6 bases). The CDR3 is 15 residues long. Trimming took 8 bases from V and 5 from J, leaving 19 bases between them. Germline-derived CDR1 and CDR2 are MGHDK and SYGVNS. The CDR3 DNA follows: TGTGCCAGCCCCCCAAAGGGAGGGGGGGATCAGCCCCAGCATTTT. This translates into CASPPKGGGDQPQHF.

The V call is TRBV5-4, the J call TRBJ2-1; 11 bases are shared with TRBD2. With 2 bases clipped from V and 5 bases from J, the junction kept 9 bases outside the gene matches. Germline V lookup: CDR1 SGHNT, CDR2 YYREEE (reference sequence). CDR3 size: 17 residues. Here the CDR3 reads CASSFVAGGPINNEQFF. In DNA, the CDR3 is TGTGCCAGCAGCTTTGTAGCGGGAGGGCCTATAAACAATGAGCAGTTCTTC.

The rearrangement links TRBV5-6 to TRBJ2-7, with 10 bases matching TRBD2. V lost 2 bases and J lost 2; bases outside the gene matches: 13. This CDR3 has 18 amino acids. Germline V CDR1 and CDR2: SGHDT, YYEEEE. CDR3 sequence reads: CASSFMALAGVPTYEQYF. The CDR3 nucleotides are TGTGCCAGCAGCTTTATGGCTCTAGCGGGGGTACCTACCTACGAGCAGTACTTC. Complete variable domain (other parts from reference TRBV5-6 and TRBJ2-7): DAGVTQSPTHLIKTRGQQVTLRCSPKSGHDTVSWYQQALGQGPQFIFQYYEEEERQRGNFPDRFSGHQFPNYSSELNVNALLLGDSALYLCASSFMALAGVPTYEQYFGPGTRLTVT.

The chain has TRBV27 and TRBJ1-5, with D hard to call. Trimming took 10 bases from V and 0 from J, leaving 7 bases between them. Germline V gives CDR1 MNHEY, CDR2 SMNVEV (reference sequence). The CDR3 covers 12 residues. CDR3 bases: TGTGCCATCCGAGATAGCAATCAGCCCCAGCATTTT. It is translated as CAIRDSNQPQHF.